The 19 T cell receptor beta chains below come from one sample, sequenced in a study of T cells after yellow fever vaccination. TCRdb fed the 5' RACE reads into MiXCR, producing one record per CDR3 protein. The sample includes tens of thousands of distinct CDR3 sequences, 7.5% to 8% of them seen just once. The source material was CD8+ T cells sorted from PBMCs, sampled on the day of the yellow fever booster vaccination. These receptors were collected from a man aged 25 to 40 who received the YFV17D yellow fever vaccine.

This clonotype has a count of ten or more. This chain connects TRBV18 to TRBJ2-2; D remains unclear. Germline V gene lookup returns CDR1 KGHSH and CDR2 LQKENI. This CDR3 region has 12 residues. The V and J ends lost 4 bases and 6 bases respectively, with 6 bases between them. The CDR3, as DNA: TGTGCCAGCTCACACGGATCCGGGGAGCTGTTTTTT. It codes for CASSHGSGELFF.

This clonotype was found a few times. V gene TRBV29-1 combines with J gene TRBJ2-1; D possibly corresponds to TRBD1 (6 bases). This CDR3 is built from 14 residues. The V gene lost 3 bases and the J gene lost 1 base, with 10 bases spanning the gap. From germline, CDR1 is SQVTM and CDR2 ANQGSEA. The CDR3 sequence: CSVDNRDSYNEQFF. CDR3 coding DNA: TGCAGCGTTGATAACAGGGATTCCTACAATGAGCAGTTCTTC.

This clonotype was observed a handful of times. As DNA, the CDR3 is TGTGCCAGCAGTGGACAGGGAGGTATCTCCTATAATTCACCCCTCCACTTT. Its translation: CASSGQGGISYNSPLHF. This chain uses TRBV27 with TRBJ1-6; 8 nucleotides match TRBD1. Losses at the gene ends were 5 bases for V and 0 bases for J; bases not matched to a gene: 6. Germline assignment: CDR1 MNHEY and CDR2 SMNVEV (reference sequence). CDR3 length: 17 residues.

This clonotype was observed a few times. The CDR3 reads CASSGPIPDTQYF. The DNA for the CDR3 is TGTGCCAGCTCTGGGCCGATCCCAGATACGCAGTATTTT. The V gene is TRBV7-9, the J gene TRBJ2-3; D call uncertain. Germline V lookup: CDR1 SEHNR, CDR2 FQNEAQ (reference sequence). This CDR3 has 13 amino acids. V was shortened by 8 bases and J by 4 bases, with 13 bases between the two germline ends.

This clonotype was seen many times. This chain joins TRBV4-3 and TRBJ2-7; D gene unclear. Trimming removed 0 bases at V and 2 bases at J, with 5 bases between. The CDR3 is made up of 13 amino acids. In germline, CDR1 is LGHNA, CDR2 YSLEER. CDR3 sequence (DNA): TGCGCCAGCAGCCAAGATTTCACCTACGAGCAGTACTTC. Translated, it gives CASSQDFTYEQYF.

This clonotype was found many times. This chain connects TRBV3-1 to TRBJ2-1, with 12 bases lining up with TRBD2. The V gene's germline CDR1 is LGHDT and CDR2 YNNKEL (reference sequence). CDR3 size: 19 residues. With V trimmed by 4 bases and J by 0 bases, 10 bases remained unmatched. The CDR3 DNA follows: TGTGCCAGCAGCCCAGGTCCTAGCGGGAGGGCCAGCTCCTACAATGAGCAGTTCTTC. Translating it yields CASSPGPSGRASSYNEQFF.

The genes are TRBV27 and TRBJ2-5, with D perhaps matching TRBD1 or TRBD2 (5 bases each). Germline V gives CDR1 MNHEY, CDR2 SMNVEV (reference sequence). The CDR3 runs 16 residues. V lost 0 bases and J 4 bases, leaving 15 bases between the germline ends. CDR3 coding DNA: TGTGCCAGCAGTTTATCTATTCCAGGGACGCTAGAGACCCAGTACTTC. Amino acid sequence: CASSLSIPGTLETQYF.

This clonotype has more than one count but fewer than ten. The CDR3 sequence is CASSLDYIGTSGYTGELFF. DNA for the CDR3: TGTGCCAGCAGCTTAGATTATATTGGGACTAGCGGATACACCGGGGAGCTGTTTTTT. The chain joins TRBV11-2 to TRBJ2-2; TRBD2 agrees at 11 bases. CDR1 and CDR2 from the germline V gene are SGHAT and FQNNGV. The CDR3 runs to 19 residues. V shed 0 bases and J 3 bases; nucleotides not matched to a gene: 9.

This clonotype was observed a few times. The rearrangement uses TRBV6-1 and TRBJ1-6; TRBD1 agrees at 9 bases. Germline CDR1 is MNHNS and CDR2 is SASEGT. CDR3 size: 15 residues. V gave up 7 bases and J gave up 7 bases; unmatched junction bases: 8. In DNA, the CDR3 is TGTGCCAGCACCGCCACCGGGACAGGGAATTCACCCCTCCACTTT. This encodes CASTATGTGNSPLHF.

At least ten counts were recorded for this clonotype. The J gene is TRBJ2-1, the V gene TRBV12-3 or TRBV12-4; D call uncertain. This CDR3 has 10 amino acids. Trimming took 8 bases from V and 5 from J, leaving 4 bases between them. The CDR3 protein is CASQNNEQFF. The CDR3 DNA reads TGTGCCAGCCAAAACAATGAGCAGTTCTTC.

The rearrangement joins TRBV6-5 to TRBJ2-3, with D perhaps TRBD1 or TRBD2 (6 bases each). Germline CDR1 is MNHEY and CDR2 is SVGAGI. This CDR3 contains 15 residues. The V gene lost 2 bases and the J gene lost 2 bases, with 11 bases spanning the gap. CDR3: CASSYGGPDTDTQYF. The DNA of the CDR3 is TGTGCCAGCAGTTACGGGGGGCCTGACACAGATACGCAGTATTTT.

V usage is TRBV6-5 and J usage is TRBJ2-7; a weak D match, TRBD1 (5 bases). V lost 2 bases, J lost 1 base, and 12 bases lay in between. CDR1 MNHEY and CDR2 SVGAGI come from the germline V gene. The CDR3 has 15 amino acids. The CDR3 region has the DNA TGTGCCAGCAGTTACGGGGCAGGGTTGTCCTACGAGCAGTACTTC. Protein: CASSYGAGLSYEQYF.

In its sample, this clonotype was seen a few times. This chain links TRBV6-2 or TRBV6-3 with TRBJ2-7; 8 positions agree with TRBD2. There are 15 residues in the CDR3. From germline, CDR1 is MNHEY and CDR2 SVGEGT. The ends lost 6 bases at V and 4 bases at J; junction bases unmatched: 11. The CDR3 here is CASSRTSGGKYEQYF. In nucleotides, the CDR3 is TGTGCCAGCAGCCGAACTAGCGGAGGGAAATACGAGCAGTACTTC.

The V call is TRBV25-1, the J call TRBJ2-7; a weak D match, TRBD2 (5 bases). Germline V gene lookup returns CDR1 MGHDK and CDR2 SYGVNS. CDR3 length: 16 residues. Trimming pared 0 bases from V and 3 bases from J, leaving 15 bases between. CDR3 sequence reads: CASSEYFPDGDYEQYF. The CDR3 nucleotides are TGTGCCAGCAGTGAATATTTCCCTGACGGGGACTACGAGCAGTACTTC.

CDR3 loop: CASSGGGPDTQYF. CDR3 bases: TGTGCCAGCAGTGGAGGGGGGCCAGATACGCAGTATTTT. J is TRBJ2-3 and V is TRBV12-3 or TRBV12-4; D possibly uses TRBD1 or TRBD2 (6 bases each). This CDR3 has 13 residues. The V gene lost 5 bases and the J gene lost 4 bases, with 10 bases spanning the gap.

On this clonotype itself: At one end the junction does not follow the germline gene, possibly because of a read error. This chain connects TRBV3-1 to TRBJ2-1; 7 positions agree with TRBD2. Germline-derived CDR1 and CDR2 are LGHDT and YNNKEL (reference sequence). The CDR3 runs to 18 residues. The CDR3 DNA reads TGTACCAGCAGCGCCCCTTGGGAGGGTACGTCGGGAACCAATGAGCAGTTCTTC. Its translation is CTSSAPWEGTSGTNEQFF.

This clonotype was counted between two and nine times. The CDR3 loop reads CASSLGTPNNYGYTF. The CDR3 nucleotides read TGTGCCAGCTCACTCGGGACACCTAATAACTATGGCTACACCTTC. The rearrangement uses TRBV18 and TRBJ1-2, with D possibly TRBD1 on 6 matching bases. V lost 4 bases, J lost 1 base, and 13 bases lay in between. In germline, CDR1 is KGHSH, CDR2 LQKENI. This CDR3 has 15 residues. Full variable domain (remainder filled in from reference TRBV18 and TRBJ1-2): NAGVMQNPRHLVRRRGQEARLRCSPMKGHSHVYWYRQLPEEGLKFMVYLQKENIIDESGMPKERFSAEFPKEGPSILRIQQVVRGDSAAYFCASSLGTPNNYGYTFGSGTRLTVV.

This clonotype was counted between two and nine times. The chain joins TRBV27 to TRBJ1-4; D is undetermined. The CDR3 is made up of 13 amino acids. The germline V and J ends were trimmed by 5 bases and 3 bases, with 7 bases remaining between them. Germline lookup yields CDR1 MNHEY and CDR2 SMNVEV (reference sequence). The CDR3 region is CASSGRSNEKLFF. In nucleotides, the CDR3 is TGTGCCAGCAGTGGAAGATCTAATGAAAAACTGTTTTTT.

This clonotype was observed a handful of times. The V call is TRBV6-1, the J call TRBJ2-6; 9 bases match TRBD1. Trimming removed 7 bases from V and 0 bases from J; junction bases left unmatched: 7. The CDR3 consists of 17 residues. Germline V CDR1 and CDR2: MNHNS, SASEGT. The CDR3 here is CASNIQGAASGANVLTF. CDR3 nucleotide sequence: TGTGCCAGCAATATACAGGGGGCGGCCTCTGGGGCCAACGTCCTGACTTTC.